This T cell receptor beta chain was sequenced during a study of control samples from healthy donors and cancer patients. Trimming shortened V by 0 bases and J by 4 bases, and 12 bases separated the two germline ends. The CDR3 spans 15 residues. The germline gives CDR1 MNHEY, CDR2 SVGAGI. Profiling relied on immunoSEQ multiplex PCR, and the TCRdb table lists in-frame clones only, not all of them. The data contain about 80,000 clones, 85% to 90% of them singletons. Sequences were obtained from blood. The chain combines TRBV6-5 with TRBJ1-1; perhaps TRBD1 as D (5 bases). The clonotype was recovered from a man between 45 and 60 years old in good health. CDR3: CASSYSGSGITEAFF. CDR3 nucleotides: TGTGCCAGCAGTTACTCGGGTTCAGGGATCACTGAAGCTTTCTTT.